The rows below give T cell receptor beta chains drawn from one sample of a study of T cells expressing NK-cell markers. TCRdb re-analyzed the 5' RACE reads; it lists each CDR3 protein once, without DNA. The sample has 400,000 to 500,000 distinct CDR3 sequences. Sequencing used blood T cells: a sorted CD56 or NKG2C T cell subset, CD4+ or CD8+ T cells, or bulk PBMC T cells (not recorded which). These receptors came from a woman aged 18 to 75 in good health. Both conserved end residues are part of each CDR3.

J gene	V gene	CDR3 protein
TRBJ2-5	TRBV5-1	CASSLEDLRETQYF
TRBJ2-5	TRBV7-8	CASSPIHLGQETQYF
TRBJ1-1	TRBV5-5	CASSLEGPTEAFF
TRBJ2-2	TRBV20-1	CSAGTPNTGELFF
TRBJ1-2	TRBV5-6	CASSASGPYGYTF
TRBJ2-5	TRBV29-1	CSVHREGQETQYF
TRBJ2-7	TRBV24-1	CATSGVAGGSYEQYF
TRBJ2-4	TRBV3-1	CASSQPPGLAGGLAKNIQYF
TRBJ2-1	TRBV6-2/TRBV6-3	CAIGQLYGEQFF
TRBJ2-2	TRBV10-3	CATRVRGYSTGELFF
TRBJ2-5	TRBV29-1	CSVESGVGPETQYF
TRBJ1-4	TRBV7-2	CASRGRARGGEKLFF
TRBJ1-6	TRBV5-1	CASSPLDRGNSPLHF
TRBJ2-5	TRBV10-1	CASSSNRDYQETQYF
TRBJ2-7	TRBV20-1	CSARGGAEQYF
TRBJ2-5	TRBV10-1	CASSESRTGGEETQYF